This TCR beta chain was sequenced during a study of T-cell reconstitution after alpha-beta-depleted transplantation in children. Study observations and caveats: It was surviving recipient T cells and thymic progenitors that gave some patients high TCRbeta diversity at day 60.

This clonotype was seen a few times. Its antigen is not identified. Germline values: CDR1 DFQATT, CDR2 SNEGSKA (reference sequence). This CDR3 spans 14 amino acids. V dropped 5 bases and J dropped 3 bases, with 16 bases sitting between them. For TCRbeta, the library was prepared with unique molecular identifiers. From the PCR reads, TCRdb called clonotypes with MiXCR, one entry per CDR3 protein. The data hold 100,000 or so distinct CDR3 sequences, with 23% observed a single time. The source was PBMCs, collected before TCRalphabeta/CD19-depleted stem cell transplant. The TCR comes from a boy between 2 and 10 years old with acute lymphoblastic leukemia, due to receive a stem cell transplant. This rearrangement joins TRBV20-1 to TRBJ2-5, with D perhaps given as TRBD1 or TRBD2 (6 bases each). CDR3 region: CSAGWGAREETQYF. The CDR3 DNA reads as TGCAGTGCTGGGTGGGGGGCACGGGAAGAGACCCAGTACTTC.